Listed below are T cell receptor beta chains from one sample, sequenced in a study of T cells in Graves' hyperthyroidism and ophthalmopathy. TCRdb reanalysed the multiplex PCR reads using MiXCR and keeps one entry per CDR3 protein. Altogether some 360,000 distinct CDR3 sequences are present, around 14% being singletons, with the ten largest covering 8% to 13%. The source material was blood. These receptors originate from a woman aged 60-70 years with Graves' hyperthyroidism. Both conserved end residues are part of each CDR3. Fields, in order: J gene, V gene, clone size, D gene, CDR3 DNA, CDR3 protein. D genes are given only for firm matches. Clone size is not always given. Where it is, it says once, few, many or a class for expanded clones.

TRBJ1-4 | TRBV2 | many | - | TGTGCCAGCAGGACAAGGACAACTAATGAAAAACTGTTTTTT | CASRTRTTNEKLFF
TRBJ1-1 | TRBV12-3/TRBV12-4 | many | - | TGTGCCAGCAGTTTGTATGACGAGCTTTATGAAGCTTTCTTT | CASSLYDELYEAFF
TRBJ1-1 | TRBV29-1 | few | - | TGCAGCGTTGAGAAGGCAGGGACGAACACTGAAGCTTTCTTT | CSVEKAGTNTEAFF
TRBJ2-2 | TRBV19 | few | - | TGTGCCAGTAGAGGAGCTCTATCTTTGGGGACCGGGGAGCTGTTTTTT | CASRGALSLGTGELFF
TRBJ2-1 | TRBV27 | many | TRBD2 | TGTGCCAGCAGTTCAGTCCTGACTAGCGGGAGGGCCAATGAGCAGTTCTTC | CASSSVLTSGRANEQFF
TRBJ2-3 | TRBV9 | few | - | TGTGCCAGCAGCGTATCAAATGGACTTAGCACAGATACGCAGTATTTT | CASSVSNGLSTDTQYF
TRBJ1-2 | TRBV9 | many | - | TGTGCCAGCAGCGTAGGACAGGACTATGGCTACACCTTC | CASSVGQDYGYTF
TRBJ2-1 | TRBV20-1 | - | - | TGCAGTGCTAGAACAGGGACATCCGAGCAGTTCTTC | CSARTGTSEQFF
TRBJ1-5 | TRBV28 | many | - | TGTGCCAGCACACCTCGACAGTACAATCAGCCCCAGCATTTT | CASTPRQYNQPQHF
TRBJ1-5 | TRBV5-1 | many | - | TGCGCCAGCAGCTTGTGGGGCCGGGGAGATCAGCCCCAGCATTTT | CASSLWGRGDQPQHF
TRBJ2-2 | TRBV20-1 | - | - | TGCAGTGCTAGAGGGGACTTGAACACCGGGGAGCTGTTTTTT | CSARGDLNTGELFF
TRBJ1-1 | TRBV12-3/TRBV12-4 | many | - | TGTGCCAGCTGCCAGGGAGGGAACACTGAAGCTTTCTTT | CASCQGGNTEAFF
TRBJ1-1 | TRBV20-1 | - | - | TGCAGTGCTAGAGAGACGGCAGTATGGACTGAAGCTTTCTTT | CSARETAVWTEAFF
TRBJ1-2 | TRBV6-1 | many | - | TGTGCCAGCAGTGAAGGAGTCCCAAACTATGGCTACACCTTC | CASSEGVPNYGYTF
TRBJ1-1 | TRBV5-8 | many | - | TGTGCCAGCAGCTTGGATCTCGGCGGGAACACTGAAGCTTTCTTT | CASSLDLGGNTEAFF
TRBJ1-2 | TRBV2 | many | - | TGTGCCAGCAGGGGTGGACATGGTTCGAGCTACACCTTC | CASRGGHGSSYTF
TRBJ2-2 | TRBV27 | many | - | TGTGCCAGCAGTTTCCATAACAGGGAAACCGGGGAGCTGTTTTTT | CASSFHNRETGELFF
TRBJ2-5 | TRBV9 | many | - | TGTGCCAGCAGCGTAGGCGGTCAAGAGACCCAGTACTTC | CASSVGGQETQYF
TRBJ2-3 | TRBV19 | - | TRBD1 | TGTGCCAGTAGTCCCCAGCGACAGGGGCCAGATACGCAGTATTTT | CASSPQRQGPDTQYF
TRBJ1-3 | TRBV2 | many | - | TGTGCCAGCAGTCCAGGAATGGCAGGGTCCATTTTTAACACCATATATTTT | CASSPGMAGSIFNTIYF
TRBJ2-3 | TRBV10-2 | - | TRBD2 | TGCGCCAGCAGTGAGTCGGGACTAGCGGGGGGCACAGATACGCAGTATTTT | CASSESGLAGGTDTQYF
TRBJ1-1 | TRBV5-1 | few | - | TGCGCCAGCAGCTGGGGCGGGACATCGAACACTGAAGCTTTCTTT | CASSWGGTSNTEAFF
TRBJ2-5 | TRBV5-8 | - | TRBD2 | TGTGCCAGCACGGGACTAGTGAAGGAGACCCAGTACTTC | CASTGLVKETQYF
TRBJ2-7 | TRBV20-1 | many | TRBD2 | TGCAGTGCTAGAGCCGGGACTAGCGGTTCCTACGAGCAGTACTTC | CSARAGTSGSYEQYF
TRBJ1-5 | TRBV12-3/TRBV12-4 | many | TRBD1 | TGTGCCAGCAGTTTTAGGAGACAGGGAAATCAGCCCCAGCATTTT | CASSFRRQGNQPQHF
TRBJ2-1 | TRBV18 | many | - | TGTGCCAGCTCACCACCGTCCAGCGGATCCTACAATGAGCAGTTCTTC | CASSPPSSGSYNEQFF
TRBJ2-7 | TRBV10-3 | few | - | TGTGCCATCAGTGAGTCATCGAGAGCCTACGAGCAGTACTTC | CAISESSRAYEQYF
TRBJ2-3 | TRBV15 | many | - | TGTGCCACCAGCAGAGATCCGGGGATCGGAGATACGCAGTATTTT | CATSRDPGIGDTQYF
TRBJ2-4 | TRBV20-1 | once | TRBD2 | TGCAGTACTGGACTAGCGGGAAGGGACATTCAGTACTTC | CSTGLAGRDIQYF
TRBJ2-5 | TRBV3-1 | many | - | TGTGCCAGCAGCCAAGATTACCCTTCAGCCGGGGGGACCCAGTACTTC | CASSQDYPSAGGTQYF
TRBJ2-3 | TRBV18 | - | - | TGTGCCAGCTCACAGGGTCTAGGGCGCACAGATACGCAGTATTTT | CASSQGLGRTDTQYF
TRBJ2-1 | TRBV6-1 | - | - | TGTGCCAGCAGCTACTTACACCTGAGCTCCTACAATGAGCAGTTCTTC | CASSYLHLSSYNEQFF
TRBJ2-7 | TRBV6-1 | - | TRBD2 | TGTGCCAGCAGTGAACCCCCAGCGGGAGCTGCCGGTCCTTATTACGAGCAGTACTTC | CASSEPPAGAAGPYYEQYF
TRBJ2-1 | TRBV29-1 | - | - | TGCAGCGTTAACGACCTCGCCTACAATGAGCAGTTCTTC | CSVNDLAYNEQFF
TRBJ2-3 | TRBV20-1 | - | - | TGCAGTGCTAGAGATGGGGGCTCTAGCACAGATACGCAGTATTTT | CSARDGGSSTDTQYF
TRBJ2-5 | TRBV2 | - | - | TGTGCCAGCAGTGAACAAAGTAGCGAGGAGACCCAGTACTTC | CASSEQSSEETQYF
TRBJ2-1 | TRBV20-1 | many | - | TGCAGTGGAGCTAGCAGCTACAATGAGCAGTTCTTC | CSGASSYNEQFF
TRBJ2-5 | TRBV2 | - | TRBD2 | TGTGCCAGCAGTGAAACGGGACTAGCGGGAGCCCAAGAGACCCAGTACTTC | CASSETGLAGAQETQYF
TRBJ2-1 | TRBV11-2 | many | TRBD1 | TGTGCCAGCAGCGTTAACGGACAGGGGGGAACGGGAGGGGGTGAGCAGTTCTTC | CASSVNGQGGTGGGEQFF
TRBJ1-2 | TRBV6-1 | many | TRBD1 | TGTGCCAGCAGTGCCCTAGACAGGGGGCCGAGAGGCTACACCTTC | CASSALDRGPRGYTF
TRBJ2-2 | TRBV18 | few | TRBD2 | TGTGCCAGCTCCGCTACTAGCGGGAGTCCGGGCGGGGAGCTGTTTTTT | CASSATSGSPGGELFF
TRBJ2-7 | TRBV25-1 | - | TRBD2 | TGTGCCAGCAGTGCGCTAGGGACTAGCGTCTACGAGCAGTACTTC | CASSALGTSVYEQYF